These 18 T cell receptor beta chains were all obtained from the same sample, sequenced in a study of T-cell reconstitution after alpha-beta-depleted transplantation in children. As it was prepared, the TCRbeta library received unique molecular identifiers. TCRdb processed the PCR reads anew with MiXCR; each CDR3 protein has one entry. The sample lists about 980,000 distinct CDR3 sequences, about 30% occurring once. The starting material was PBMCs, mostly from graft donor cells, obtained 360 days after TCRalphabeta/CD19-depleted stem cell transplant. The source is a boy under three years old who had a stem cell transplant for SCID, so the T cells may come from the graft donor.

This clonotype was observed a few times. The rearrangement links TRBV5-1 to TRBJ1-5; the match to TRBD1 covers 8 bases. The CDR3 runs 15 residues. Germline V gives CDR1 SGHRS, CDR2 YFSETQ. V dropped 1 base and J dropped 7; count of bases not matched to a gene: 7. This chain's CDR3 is CASSLTGGINQPQHF. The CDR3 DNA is TGCGCCAGCAGCTTGACAGGGGGAATAAACCAGCCCCAGCATTTT. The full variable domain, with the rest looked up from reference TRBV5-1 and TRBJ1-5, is KAGVTQTPRYLIKTRGQQVTLSCSPISGHRSVSWYQQTPGQGLQFLFEYFSETQRNKGNFPGRFSGRQFSNSRSEMNVSTLELGDSALYLCASSLTGGINQPQHFGDGTRLSIL.

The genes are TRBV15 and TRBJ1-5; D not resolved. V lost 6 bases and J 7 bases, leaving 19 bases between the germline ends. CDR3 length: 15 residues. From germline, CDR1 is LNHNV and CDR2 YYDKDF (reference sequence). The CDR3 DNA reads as TGTGCCACCAGAGAGGGAGATAGGGAGGGCCAGCCCCAGCATTTT. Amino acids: CATREGDREGQPQHF.

The CDR3 spells CSASVGQGRSGYTF. CDR3 bases: TGCAGTGCTAGTGTTGGACAGGGAAGGAGTGGCTACACCTTC. The chain is built from TRBV20-1 and TRBJ1-2; TRBD1 aligns across 8 bases. The CDR3 spans 14 residues. Germline V gene data show CDR1 as DFQATT and CDR2 as SNEGSKA (reference sequence). The V gene end was trimmed by 3 bases and the J gene end by 7 bases; junction bases not matched to a gene: 10.

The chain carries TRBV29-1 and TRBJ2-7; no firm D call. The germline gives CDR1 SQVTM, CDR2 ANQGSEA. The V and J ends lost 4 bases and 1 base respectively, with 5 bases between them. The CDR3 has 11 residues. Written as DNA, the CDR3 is TGCAGCGTTGTAACATCCTACGAGCAGTACTTC. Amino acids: CSVVTSYEQYF.

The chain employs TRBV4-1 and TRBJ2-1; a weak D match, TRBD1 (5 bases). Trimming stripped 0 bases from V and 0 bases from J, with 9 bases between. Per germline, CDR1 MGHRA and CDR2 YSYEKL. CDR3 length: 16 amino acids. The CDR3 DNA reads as TGCGCCAGCAGCCAAGAAGGGGTTAGCTCCTACAATGAGCAGTTCTTC. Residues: CASSQEGVSSYNEQFF.

CDR3 residues: CASSLIGGSQETQYF. The CDR3 DNA reads TGCGCCAGCAGCTTGATTGGGGGCAGCCAAGAGACCCAGTACTTC. This chain links TRBV5-1 with TRBJ2-5; possibly TRBD1 for D (6 bases). CDR1 and CDR2 from the germline V gene are SGHRS and YFSETQ. Trimming removed 1 base from V and 1 base from J, with 11 bases in between. This CDR3 is 15 amino acids long.

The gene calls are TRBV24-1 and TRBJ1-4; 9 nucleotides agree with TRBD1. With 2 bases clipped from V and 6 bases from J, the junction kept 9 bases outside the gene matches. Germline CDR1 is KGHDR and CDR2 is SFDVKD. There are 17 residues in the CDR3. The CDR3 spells CATSDSPGQGTYEKLFF. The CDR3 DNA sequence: TGTGCCACCAGTGATTCACCGGGACAGGGAACCTATGAAAAACTGTTTTTT.

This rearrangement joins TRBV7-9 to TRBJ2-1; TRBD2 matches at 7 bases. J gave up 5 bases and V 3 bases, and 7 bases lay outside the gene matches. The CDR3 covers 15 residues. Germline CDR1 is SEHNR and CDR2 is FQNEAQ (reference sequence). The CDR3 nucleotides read TGTGCCAGCAGCTTCGGCGGGGGAGGCAACAATGAGCAGTTCTTC. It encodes CASSFGGGGNNEQFF.

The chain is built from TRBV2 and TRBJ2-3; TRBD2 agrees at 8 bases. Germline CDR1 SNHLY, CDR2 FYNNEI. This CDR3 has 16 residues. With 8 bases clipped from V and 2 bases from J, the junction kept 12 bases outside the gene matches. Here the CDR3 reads CASYLSPGGFTDTQYF. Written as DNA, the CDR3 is TGTGCCAGCTACCTCTCTCCGGGGGGGTTCACAGATACGCAGTATTTT. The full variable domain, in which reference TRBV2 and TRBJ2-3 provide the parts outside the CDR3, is EPEVTQTPSHQVTQMGQEVILRCVPISNHLYFYWYRQILGQKVEFLVSFYNNEISEKSEIFDDQFSVERPDGSNFTLKIRSTKLEDSAMYFCASYLSPGGFTDTQYFGPGTRLTVL.

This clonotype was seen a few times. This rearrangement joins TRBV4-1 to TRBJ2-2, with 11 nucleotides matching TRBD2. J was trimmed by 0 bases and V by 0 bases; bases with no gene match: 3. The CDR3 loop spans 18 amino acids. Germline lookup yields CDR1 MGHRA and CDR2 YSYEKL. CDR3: CASSQEPSGGSNTGELFF. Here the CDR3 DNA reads TGCGCCAGCAGCCAAGAACCTAGCGGGGGGTCGAACACCGGGGAGCTGTTTTTT.

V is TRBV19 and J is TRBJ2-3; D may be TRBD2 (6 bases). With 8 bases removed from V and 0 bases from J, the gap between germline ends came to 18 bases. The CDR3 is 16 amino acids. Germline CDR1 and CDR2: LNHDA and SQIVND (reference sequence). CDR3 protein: CASHPWGGASTDTQYF. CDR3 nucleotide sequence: TGTGCCAGTCACCCCTGGGGCGGGGCTAGCACAGATACGCAGTATTTT.

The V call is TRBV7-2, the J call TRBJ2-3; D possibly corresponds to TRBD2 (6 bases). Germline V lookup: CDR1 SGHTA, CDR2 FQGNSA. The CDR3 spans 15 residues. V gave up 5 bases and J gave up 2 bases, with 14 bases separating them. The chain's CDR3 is CASSRSGGYTDTQYF. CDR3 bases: TGTGCCAGCAGCCGTAGCGGCGGCTACACAGATACGCAGTATTTT.

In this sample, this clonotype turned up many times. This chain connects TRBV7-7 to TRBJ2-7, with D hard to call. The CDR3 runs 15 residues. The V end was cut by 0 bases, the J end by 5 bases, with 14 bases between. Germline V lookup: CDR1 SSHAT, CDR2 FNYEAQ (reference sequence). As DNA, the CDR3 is TGTGCCAGCAGCTTAGCGCCCGCGGTTTTCAACGAGCAGTACTTC. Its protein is CASSLAPAVFNEQYF.

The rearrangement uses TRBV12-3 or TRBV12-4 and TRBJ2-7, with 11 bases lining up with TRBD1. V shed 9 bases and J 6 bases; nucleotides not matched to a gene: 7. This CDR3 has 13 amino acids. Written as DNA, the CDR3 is TGTGCCAGTCGGATCGGGACAGGGGGCGAGCAGTACTTC. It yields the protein CASRIGTGGEQYF.

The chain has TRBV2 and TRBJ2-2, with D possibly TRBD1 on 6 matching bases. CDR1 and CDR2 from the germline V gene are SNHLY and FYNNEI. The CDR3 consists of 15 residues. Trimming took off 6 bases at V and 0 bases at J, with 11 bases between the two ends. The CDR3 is CASRGGRTNTGELFF. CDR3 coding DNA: TGTGCCAGCAGAGGGGGACGGACGAACACCGGGGAGCTGTTTTTT.

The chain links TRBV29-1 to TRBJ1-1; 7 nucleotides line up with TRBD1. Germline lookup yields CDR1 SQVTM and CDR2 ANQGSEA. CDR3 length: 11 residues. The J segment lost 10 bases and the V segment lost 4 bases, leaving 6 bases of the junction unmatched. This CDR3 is CSVVDRVGAFF. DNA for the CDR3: TGCAGCGTTGTTGACAGGGTGGGAGCTTTCTTT.

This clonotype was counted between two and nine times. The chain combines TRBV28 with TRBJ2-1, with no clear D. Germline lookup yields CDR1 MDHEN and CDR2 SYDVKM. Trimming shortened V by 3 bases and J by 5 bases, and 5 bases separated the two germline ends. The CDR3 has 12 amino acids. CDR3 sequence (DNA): TGTGCCAGCAGTTTCCAGCACAATGAGCAGTTCTTC. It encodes CASSFQHNEQFF.

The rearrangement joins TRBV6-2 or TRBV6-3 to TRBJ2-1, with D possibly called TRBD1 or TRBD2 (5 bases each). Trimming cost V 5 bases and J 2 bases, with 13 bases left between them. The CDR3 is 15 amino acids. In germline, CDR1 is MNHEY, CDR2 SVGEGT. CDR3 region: CASSIPGPTYNEQFF. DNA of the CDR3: TGTGCCAGCAGTATCCCGGGACCGACCTACAATGAGCAGTTCTTC.